This TCR beta chain came from a study of early T cells in non-severe SARS-CoV-2 infection. Attachment of unique molecular identifiers to individual cDNA molecules was performed. TCRdb independently ran MiXCR on the 5' RACE reads; one entry per CDR3 protein. Of about 64,000 distinct CDR3 sequences in the sample, roughly 12% are singletons; the top ten hold 1.3% to 1.5%. This clonotype was detected only a few times. Germline CDR1 reads PRHDT; CDR2 reads FYEKMQ (reference sequence). The length of the CDR3 is 16 residues. Trimming removed 6 bases at V and 2 bases at J, with 19 bases between. The clonotype originates from an adult who was a healthcare worker with PCR-confirmed SARS-CoV-2 infection or an uninfected control (not recorded which). The sample was whole blood, taken at baseline. The chain uses TRBV13 and TRBJ2-5; D may be TRBD1 (5 bases). CDR3 bases: TGTGCCAGCAGTCCCACCAGGGATGGCAATCAAGAGACCCAGTACTTC. It is translated as CASSPTRDGNQETQYF.